This TCR beta chain was retrieved from a study of cytomegalovirus exposure and HLA in healthy donors. It was with 60 Vbeta and 13 Jbeta primers that the PCR ran. The table came from immunoSEQ multiplex PCR; TCRdb's copy has only in-frame clones and leaves some out. In the table there are 130,000 or so clones, around 72% of which are singletons. This clone has a single count. V was clipped by 5 bases and J by 4 bases; unmatched bases: 7. The germline V gene encodes CDR1 SGHTA and CDR2 FQGNSA. This CDR3 has 14 residues. The chain recombines TRBV7-2 with TRBJ2-7; 8 nucleotides align to TRBD1. The source material was PBMCs. This TCR came from a man aged 45-65 years in good health and CMV-seropositive. CDR3 residues: CASSPSRDRYEQYF. The CDR3 nucleotides are TGTGCCAGCAGCCCGTCCCGGGACAGGTACGAGCAGTACTTC.